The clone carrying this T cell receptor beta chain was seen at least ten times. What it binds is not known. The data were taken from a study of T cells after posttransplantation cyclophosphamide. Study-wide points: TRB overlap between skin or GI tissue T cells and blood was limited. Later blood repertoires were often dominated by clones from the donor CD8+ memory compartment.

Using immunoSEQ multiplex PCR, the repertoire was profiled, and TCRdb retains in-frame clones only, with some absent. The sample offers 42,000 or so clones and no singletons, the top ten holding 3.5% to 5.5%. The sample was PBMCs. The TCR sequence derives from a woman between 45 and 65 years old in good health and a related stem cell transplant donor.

The CDR3 region is CASTLTRGSSYEQYF. In nucleotides, the CDR3 is TGTGCCAGCACTCTAACACGGGGGAGCTCCTACGAGCAGTACTTC. This chain links TRBV28 with TRBJ2-7; TRBD2 is a possible D gene (6 bases). Germline CDR1 reads MDHEN; CDR2 reads SYDVKM. The V end lost 7 bases, the J end lost 0 bases, and 16 bases lay between the germline ends. The CDR3 sequence is 15 residues long.